This TCR beta chain was sequenced for a study of regulatory T cells in long-lasting Graves disease. Study overall: Over 5 years of antithyroid drugs with positive TSH receptor antibodies was taken to mean persistent Graves' disease.

Building of the TCR beta libraries involved iRepertoire HTBI primers and Arm-PCR of CDR3 regions. One entry per CDR3 protein, called by TCRdb with MiXCR from the multiplex PCR reads. The table has roughly 500,000 distinct CDR3 sequences, about 20% seen once; the top ten hold about an eighth. Time point described: persistent/refractory GD, antithyroid drugs over 5 years with positive TRAb. Construction of the TCR library relied on RNA isolated from PBMCs. Note on this clonotype: What it binds is unknown.

Whole-study results and caveats: Persistent Graves' patients had lower TCR diversity than newly diagnosed ones. Favored gene segments in persistent disease were TRBV28, TRBJ1-2 and TRBJ2-5. The small sample size may have reduced accuracy.

The germline gives CDR1 LGHNA, CDR2 YSLEER. The length of the CDR3 is 15 residues. V was clipped by 4 bases and J by 0 bases; unmatched bases: 5. This sequence originates from a female donor with Graves disease. The source material was peripheral blood mononuclear cells (PBMCs), sampled when the disease was refractory, from a patient treated with antithyroid drugs. The V gene is TRBV4-3, the J gene TRBJ1-2; 7 positions match TRBD1. CDR3 in DNA: TGCGCCAGCAGCCCTAACAGGGGTACTAACTATGGCTACACCTTC. This translates into CASSPNRGTNYGYTF.